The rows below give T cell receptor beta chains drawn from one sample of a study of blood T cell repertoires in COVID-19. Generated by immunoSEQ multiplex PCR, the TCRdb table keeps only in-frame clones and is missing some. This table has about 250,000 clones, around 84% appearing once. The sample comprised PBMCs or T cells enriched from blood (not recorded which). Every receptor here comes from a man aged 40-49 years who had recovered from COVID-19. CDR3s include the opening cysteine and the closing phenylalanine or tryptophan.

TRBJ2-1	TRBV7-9	CASSLVDLASEQFF
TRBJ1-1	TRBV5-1	CASSLVQENTEAFF
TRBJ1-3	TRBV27	CASSSNSLSGNTIYF
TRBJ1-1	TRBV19	CASSPGQYTEAFF
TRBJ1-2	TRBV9	CASTEGGMNGYTF
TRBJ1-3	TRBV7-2	CASSPGSGNTIYF
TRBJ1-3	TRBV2	CASSSSRSRAAGENTIYF
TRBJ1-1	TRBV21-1	CASSKAFPNFTEAFF
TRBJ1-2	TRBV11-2	CASSSGLRGYTF
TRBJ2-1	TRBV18	CASSPVSSGKSNEQFF
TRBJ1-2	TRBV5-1	CASSPGQLENYGYTF
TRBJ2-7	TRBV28	CASSDGTDKNSYEQYF
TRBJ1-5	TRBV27	CASSPTPAGPYSNQPQHF
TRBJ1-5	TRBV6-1	CASSDRDYSNQPQHF
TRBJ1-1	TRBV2	CASTSSVLTEAFF
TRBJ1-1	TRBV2	CASSGGFGTEAFF
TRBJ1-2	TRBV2	CASSGPGNYGYTF
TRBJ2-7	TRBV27	CASSLSGTSYEQYF
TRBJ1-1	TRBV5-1	CASSPGGQGNTEAFF
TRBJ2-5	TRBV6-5	CASSYSQATQETQYF
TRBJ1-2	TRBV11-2	CASSFRGRDYGYTF
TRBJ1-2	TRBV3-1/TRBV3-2	CASSQDGRGDGYTF
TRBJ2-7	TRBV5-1	CASKGQGAHEQYF
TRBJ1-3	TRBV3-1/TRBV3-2	CASSQDGGSYWGNTIYF
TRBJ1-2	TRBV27	CASSLEGGPGQPKPYGYTF
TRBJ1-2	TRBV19	CASSIPGTGVGYTF
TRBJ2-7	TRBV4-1	CASSHFSGAYEQYF
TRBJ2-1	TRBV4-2	CASSLIAGGSEQFF